Here is one T cell receptor beta chain with its context. This record belongs to a study of T cells in Graves' hyperthyroidism and ophthalmopathy. Those with hyperthyroidism were 18 to 65 years old, newly diagnosed, and ill for under 2 months. PBMCs were sourced from less than 12 ml fresh peripheral blood. Authors of the study amplified TCR beta CDR3 regions from RNA transcripts. A set of HTBI primers served as the primers for a first-round RT-PCR of the TCR CDR3. Via MiXCR, TCRdb re-called the multiplex PCR reads, giving one row per CDR3 protein. Of roughly 840,000 distinct CDR3 sequences in the sample, about two fifths were seen once. Unmatched junction bases numbered 12, after V lost 4 bases and J lost 6 bases. Germline-derived CDR1 and CDR2 are DFQATT and SNEGSKA (reference sequence). The CDR3 extends over 15 amino acids.

This receptor was taken from a man aged 18 to 29 with Graves' hyperthyroidism. Sequenced input: blood. The chain has TRBV20-1 and TRBJ2-7, with 10 nucleotides matching TRBD1. In nucleotides, the CDR3 is TGCAGTGCTAAAGACCGGGACAGGGGTTTCCTCGAGCAGTACTTC. Its protein product is CSAKDRDRGFLEQYF.